These 7 T cell receptor beta chains were all obtained from the same sample, sequenced in a study of response to subunit inactivated influenza vaccine. A single record per CDR3 protein comes from TCRdb applying MiXCR to the RT-PCR reads. The sample yields roughly 780,000 distinct CDR3 sequences, less than 20% seen once. The material was PBMCs from blood, obtained 5 days after vaccination. Source of these receptors: a man aged 45-65 years who received an inactivated influenza vaccine.

This clonotype has just a few counts. This sequence joins TRBV3-1 and TRBJ2-1; 10 bases are shared with TRBD2. The CDR3 loop spans 15 amino acids. J gave up 7 bases and V 0 bases, and 3 bases lay outside the gene matches. Germline values: CDR1 LGHDT, CDR2 YNNKEL (reference sequence). The CDR3 region is CASSQDLAGVNEQFF. CDR3 sequence (DNA): TGTGCCAGCAGCCAAGACCTAGCGGGAGTGAATGAGCAGTTCTTC.

The V and J genes are TRBV9 and TRBJ1-3, with D possibly being TRBD1 (5 bases). V lost 4 bases, J lost 2 bases, and 16 bases lay in between. This CDR3 is built from 16 residues. From germline, CDR1 is SGDLS and CDR2 YYNGEE. In nucleotides, the CDR3 is TGTGCCAGCAGCAGGTCAATAGGGACTACTGGAAACACCATATATTTT. Encoded protein: CASSRSIGTTGNTIYF.

This clonotype has at least ten counts. CDR3 nucleotide sequence: TGTGCCAGCTCACCTCCTGGGGCCAACGTCCTGACTTTC. Encoded protein: CASSPPGANVLTF. This chain joins TRBV18 and TRBJ2-6, with D unresolved. The CDR3 length is 13 residues. Trimming took off 3 bases at V and 2 bases at J, with 2 bases between the two ends. Per the germline V gene, CDR1 is KGHSH and CDR2 is LQKENI.

This chain links TRBV6-2 or TRBV6-3 with TRBJ2-5; 7 nucleotides agree with TRBD1. V gave up 5 bases and J gave up 4 bases; unmatched junction bases: 7. The length of the CDR3 is 14 residues. Germline V gives CDR1 MNHEY, CDR2 SVGEGT. The CDR3 coding sequence is TGTGCCAGCAGTAGACAGGGTGTACGAGAGACCCAGTACTTC. Translating gives CASSRQGVRETQYF.

There are a few counts of this clonotype. The gene calls are TRBV6-5 and TRBJ2-1, with D maybe TRBD2 (6 bases). V was clipped by 0 bases and J by 9 bases, with 18 bases between them. There are 16 residues in the CDR3. Germline assignment: CDR1 MNHEY and CDR2 SVGAGI. This chain's CDR3 is CASSYSKGTSLGEQFF. The CDR3 DNA sequence: TGTGCCAGCAGTTACTCGAAGGGGACTTCTCTGGGTGAGCAGTTCTTC.

This clonotype has a count of ten or more. The rearrangement joins TRBV29-1 to TRBJ1-1, with D perhaps TRBD1 (5 bases). This CDR3 contains 13 residues. Trimming left V 6 bases short and J 6 bases short, with 17 bases between. Germline CDR1 is SQVTM and CDR2 is ANQGSEA. The DNA of the CDR3 is TGCAGCGTGCGGACATTCGGTAGGTCTGAAGCTTTCTTT. Amino acid sequence: CSVRTFGRSEAFF. The variable domain in full, completed from reference TRBV29-1 and TRBJ1-1, reads SAVISQKPSRDICQRGTSLTIQCQVDSQVTMMFWYRQQPGQSLTLIATANQGSEATYESGFVIDKFPISRPNLTFSTLTVSNMSPEDSSIYLCSVRTFGRSEAFFGQGTRLTVV.

Ten or more counts support this clonotype. A junction boundary mismatches the germline segment, possibly from a read error. J is TRBJ1-1 and V is TRBV12-3 or TRBV12-4; TRBD1 matches 7 bases. The CDR3 covers 14 residues. The CDR3 here is CASSLGQANTEAFF. CDR3 nucleotide sequence: TGTGCCAGCAGCTTAGGACAGGCGAACACTGAAGCTTTCTTT.